The present T cell receptor beta chain was sequenced within a study of T cells in Graves' hyperthyroidism and ophthalmopathy. Template material for amplifying TCR beta CDR3 regions consisted of RNA transcripts. TCR CDR3 regions were first amplified by RT-PCR with HTBI primers. One entry per CDR3 protein results from TCRdb running MiXCR on the multiplex PCR reads. The table lists hundreds of thousands of distinct CDR3 sequences, 20% of them singletons. This CDR3 has 15 residues. Per the germline V gene, CDR1 is SQVTM and CDR2 is ANQGSEA. The ends lost 0 bases at V and 9 bases at J; junction bases unmatched: 8.

Material: blood. This chain joins TRBV29-1 and TRBJ2-1; 10 nucleotides line up with TRBD2. The TCR was taken from a man aged 35-49 years with Graves' ophthalmopathy. CDR3 coding DNA: TGCAGCGTTGAAGATCCTAGCGGGGGCATCGGTGAGCAGTTCTTC. Amino acid sequence: CSVEDPSGGIGEQFF.